The 24 T cell receptor beta chains below were found in one sample sequenced in a study of blood T cell repertoires in COVID-19. Sequencing used immunoSEQ multiplex PCR; TCRdb keeps in-frame clones, though not all of them. The sample lists tens of thousands of clones; 90% were seen once. Sample: peripheral blood. The source of these receptors is a human donor in a cohort sampled during active COVID-19.

This sequence joins TRBV24-1 and TRBJ2-1; 9 nucleotides match TRBD2. Germline trimming cut 4 bases from V and 10 bases from J; bases unmatched to any gene: 13. Germline lookup yields CDR1 KGHDR and CDR2 SFDVKD. The CDR3 length is 16 residues. CDR3 loop: CATSEKGSGSFREQFF. The DNA for the CDR3 is TGTGCCACCAGTGAAAAGGGTAGCGGGAGTTTTAGGGAGCAGTTCTTC.

The chain couples TRBV15 to TRBJ2-7; D remains unclear. CDR1 is LNHNV and CDR2 is YYDKDF in the germline V gene (reference sequence). V lost 0 bases to trimming and J lost 2 bases, with 14 bases between them. The length of the CDR3 is 16 residues. The CDR3 region is CATSREVSTGAYEQYF. CDR3 bases: TGTGCCACCAGCAGAGAAGTCTCGACGGGTGCCTACGAGCAGTACTTC.

The table lists this clone with a count of one. This sequence joins TRBV10-3 and TRBJ1-4; the D is unclear. The CDR3 has 15 residues. With 3 bases removed from V and 3 bases from J, the gap between germline ends came to 11 bases. Germline CDR1 ENHRY, CDR2 SYGVKD. CDR3 nucleotides: TGTGCCATCAGTGACTCAGGAGGACCTAATGAAAAACTGTTTTTT. As protein: CAISDSGGPNEKLFF.

The chain recombines TRBV11-2 with TRBJ1-1, with TRBD1 matching over 9 bases. Germline loops: CDR1 SGHAT, CDR2 FQNNGV. V trimming: 5 bases; J trimming: 5 bases; junction bases outside the gene matches: 9. The CDR3 has 15 residues. CDR3 amino acids: CASSLPTGGWTEAFF. CDR3 in DNA: TGTGCCAGCAGCCTCCCGACAGGGGGTTGGACTGAAGCTTTCTTT.

The chain carries TRBV6-6 and TRBJ2-7, with 7 nucleotides matching TRBD2. CDR1 and CDR2 (germline): MNHNY, SVGAGI (reference sequence). The V and J ends lost 6 bases and 5 bases, in that order; junction bases with no gene match: 7. This CDR3 has 13 residues. The CDR3 DNA reads TGTGCCAGCAGATCGAGCGGGACCCACGAGCAGTACTTC. This gives the protein CASRSSGTHEQYF.

The chain uses TRBV7-2 and TRBJ2-1, with 9 nucleotides matching TRBD2. Trimming removed 4 bases from V and 3 bases from J; junction bases left unmatched: 7. In germline, CDR1 is SGHTA, CDR2 FQGNSA. The CDR3 has 16 amino acids. The CDR3 sequence is CASSSKRTSVYNEQFF. As DNA, the CDR3 is TGTGCCAGCAGCTCGAAACGGACTAGCGTCTACAATGAGCAGTTCTTC.

The chain has TRBV30 and TRBJ2-1; 9 nucleotides match TRBD2. CDR3 length: 15 amino acids. The J segment lost 8 bases and the V segment lost 3 bases, leaving 11 bases of the junction unmatched. Germline V gene lookup returns CDR1 GTSNPN and CDR2 SVGIG (reference sequence). This CDR3 is CAWRRRSSGNHEQFF. DNA of the CDR3: TGTGCCTGGAGACGGCGGTCTAGCGGGAATCATGAGCAGTTCTTC.

In its sample, this clone was seen a few times. The chain couples TRBV4-1 to TRBJ2-7; weak D call: TRBD2 (6 bases). Germline V gives CDR1 MGHRA, CDR2 YSYEKL. Trimming took off 2 bases at V and 0 bases at J, with 11 bases between the two ends. This CDR3 comprises 15 residues. As DNA, the CDR3 is TGCGCCAGCAGCCAAACGGCGGGAAGCTCCTACGAGCAGTACTTC. Translated: CASSQTAGSSYEQYF.

V gene TRBV12-3 or TRBV12-4 combines with J gene TRBJ2-7, with 9 bases fitting TRBD1. The CDR3 sequence is 13 residues long. After removal of 1 base from V and 6 bases from J, the junction contained 1 base not matched to a gene. The CDR3, as DNA: TGTGCCAGCAGTTTAGGGACAGGGGCCGAGCAGTACTTC. Translation gives CASSLGTGAEQYF.

This chain uses TRBV10-3 with TRBJ2-7; D uncertain. The CDR3 is 11 residues long. Between the trimmed V and J ends, which lost 3 bases and 7 bases, there was a span of 7 bases. The germline gives CDR1 ENHRY, CDR2 SYGVKD. This CDR3 reads CAISDGQEQYF. The CDR3 nucleotides are TGTGCCATCAGTGATGGGCAGGAGCAGTACTTC.

The CDR3 DNA reads as TGTGCCAGCTCAGGGGCCAGGGATCAGCCCCAGCATTTT. This encodes CASSGARDQPQHF. The V call is TRBV18, the J call TRBJ1-5, with D possibly matching TRBD1 (5 bases). The V end was cut by 5 bases, the J end by 5 bases, with 10 bases between. CDR1 and CDR2 from the germline V gene are KGHSH and LQKENI. CDR3 size: 13 residues.

CDR3 loop: CASSLDPTGRLHF. The CDR3 DNA sequence: TGTGCCAGCAGCTTGGACCCGACAGGGAGGCTCCACTTT. The chain is built from TRBV11-2 and TRBJ1-6; 7 bases are a match to TRBD1. There are 13 residues in the CDR3. Germline V gene data show CDR1 as SGHAT and CDR2 as FQNNGV. The junction had 9 bases not matched to a gene; V was cut back by 3 bases and J by 16 bases.

This chain joins TRBV18 and TRBJ2-7, with D unclear. Trimming took 6 bases from V and 9 from J, leaving 12 bases between them. CDR1 is KGHSH, CDR2 LQKENI, per germline. The CDR3 length is 11 residues. The CDR3 spells CASSASTVQYF. The DNA for the CDR3 is TGTGCCAGCTCGGCTAGTACGGTGCAGTACTTC. Looking up the rest from reference TRBV18 and TRBJ2-7 gives the full variable domain: NAGVMQNPRHLVRRRGQEARLRCSPMKGHSHVYWYRQLPEEGLKFMVYLQKENIIDESGMPKERFSAEFPKEGPSILRIQQVVRGDSAAYFCASSASTVQYFGPGTRLTVT.

V gene TRBV7-2 combines with J gene TRBJ1-4, with D hard to call. Trimming left V 2 bases short and J 8 bases short, with 9 bases between. The length of the CDR3 is 13 residues. Germline V CDR1 and CDR2: SGHTA, FQGNSA. The CDR3 region has the DNA TGTGCCAGCAGCTTAAGAAGCGGAGAAAAACTGTTTTTT. Protein sequence: CASSLRSGEKLFF.

The chain links TRBV24-1 to TRBJ2-7; D is unresolved. With 3 bases removed from V and 3 bases from J, the gap between germline ends came to 8 bases. The CDR3 has 13 residues. The V gene's germline CDR1 is KGHDR and CDR2 SFDVKD. The CDR3 loop is CATSDNKYYEQYF. The CDR3 region has the DNA TGTGCCACCAGTGATAACAAGTACTACGAGCAGTACTTC.

V is TRBV6-1 and J is TRBJ2-5; 9 nucleotides agree with TRBD2. Germline V CDR1 and CDR2: MNHNS, SASEGT. CDR3 length: 15 amino acids. V lost 2 bases, J lost 3 bases, and 4 bases stayed unmatched. CDR3 coding DNA: TGTGCCAGCAGTGAAATGTCTAGCGGGAAAGAGACCCAGTACTTC. This translates into CASSEMSSGKETQYF.

The rearrangement uses TRBV5-1 and TRBJ2-1; 14 bases agree with TRBD2. CDR3 length equals 16 residues. Trimming removed 0 bases from V and 7 bases from J; junction bases left unmatched: 3. Germline values: CDR1 SGHRS, CDR2 YFSETQ. CDR3 residues: CASSLGGTSGRNEQFF. Written as DNA, the CDR3 is TGCGCCAGCAGCTTGGGTGGGACTAGCGGGAGAAATGAGCAGTTCTTC.

The chain carries TRBV2 and TRBJ2-2, with D possibly TRBD2 on 5 matching bases. CDR1 and CDR2 (germline): SNHLY, FYNNEI. The CDR3 is made up of 16 amino acids. V shed 2 bases and J shed 4 bases, with 14 bases lying between them. The CDR3 region has the DNA TGTGCCAGCAGTGAAAGAGCGGAACGGGGCACCGGGGAGCTGTTTTTT. Protein: CASSERAERGTGELFF.

This chain uses TRBV18 with TRBJ2-1; D not certain. From germline, CDR1 is KGHSH and CDR2 LQKENI. The CDR3 length is 11 residues. Trimming left V 6 bases short and J 8 bases short, with 8 bases between. The CDR3 region is CASSSVDEQFF. In DNA, the CDR3 is TGTGCCAGCTCCTCGGTCGATGAGCAGTTCTTC. The complete variable domain, with remaining parts taken from reference TRBV18 and TRBJ2-1, reads NAGVMQNPRHLVRRRGQEARLRCSPMKGHSHVYWYRQLPEEGLKFMVYLQKENIIDESGMPKERFSAEFPKEGPSILRIQQVVRGDSAAYFCASSSVDEQFFGPGTRLTVL.

This sequence joins TRBV15 and TRBJ1-1; 11 bases are shared with TRBD1. Per the germline V gene, CDR1 is LNHNV and CDR2 is YYDKDF (reference sequence). The CDR3 covers 16 residues. After removal of 4 bases from V and 2 bases from J, the junction contained 6 bases not matched to a gene. CDR3 coding DNA: TGTGCCACCAGCACCGGGACAGGGGGATTCAACACTGAAGCTTTCTTT. Protein product: CATSTGTGGFNTEAFF.

V and J are TRBV5-8 and TRBJ2-1, with 9 bases fitting TRBD2. Per germline, CDR1 SGHTS and CDR2 YDEGEE. The CDR3 sequence is 17 residues long. The trim removed 4 bases at V and 4 bases at J, leaving 12 bases unmatched. CDR3 sequence reads: CASSPWVLAGQYNEQFF. The CDR3, as DNA: TGTGCCAGCAGCCCATGGGTGCTAGCGGGACAATACAATGAGCAGTTCTTC.

This chain connects TRBV5-1 to TRBJ2-3; D perhaps matches TRBD2 (6 bases). Germline V gene sequence: CDR1 SGHRS, CDR2 YFSETQ. Trimming left V 0 bases short and J 5 bases short, with 19 bases between. This CDR3 is built from 17 residues. The chain's CDR3 is CASSLDPTSHGGDTQYF. In DNA, the CDR3 is TGCGCCAGCAGCTTGGATCCCACTAGCCACGGCGGAGATACGCAGTATTTT.

The rearrangement links TRBV11-2 to TRBJ2-7, with 8 nucleotides matching TRBD2. Germline loops: CDR1 SGHAT, CDR2 FQNNGV. The CDR3 loop spans 15 amino acids. V lost 1 base, J lost 3 bases, and 5 bases stayed unmatched. In DNA form, the CDR3 reads TGTGCCAGCAGCTTAGGTAGTAGCGGGGTCTACGAGCAGTACTTC. Amino acids: CASSLGSSGVYEQYF.

The rearrangement joins TRBV5-8 to TRBJ2-3; D remains ambiguous. The CDR3 loop spans 14 amino acids. Germline assignment: CDR1 SGHTS and CDR2 YDEGEE. Trimming stripped 4 bases from V and 2 bases from J, with 11 bases between. In nucleotides, the CDR3 is TGTGCCAGCAGCAGACTTACCATCACAGATACGCAGTATTTT. Translated, it gives CASSRLTITDTQYF.